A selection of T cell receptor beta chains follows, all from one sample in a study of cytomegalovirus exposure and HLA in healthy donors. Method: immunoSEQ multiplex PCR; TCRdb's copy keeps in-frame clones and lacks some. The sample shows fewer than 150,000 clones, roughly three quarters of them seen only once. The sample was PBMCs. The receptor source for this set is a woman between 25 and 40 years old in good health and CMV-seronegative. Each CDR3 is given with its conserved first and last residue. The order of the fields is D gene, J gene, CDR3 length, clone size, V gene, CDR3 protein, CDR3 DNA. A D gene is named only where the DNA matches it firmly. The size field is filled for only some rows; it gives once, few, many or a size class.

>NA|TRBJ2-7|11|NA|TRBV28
CASSINYEQYF
TGTGCCAGCAGTATAAATTACGAGCAGTACTTC
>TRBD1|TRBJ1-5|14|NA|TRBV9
CASSGTGGRQPQHF
TGTGCCAGCAGCGGGACAGGGGGACGGCAGCCCCAGCATTTT
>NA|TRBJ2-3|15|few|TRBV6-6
CATQPQGGGTDTQYF
TGTGCCACACAACCACAGGGCGGAGGCACAGATACGCAGTATTTT
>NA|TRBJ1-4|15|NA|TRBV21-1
CASGQWFATNEKLFF
TGTGCCAGCGGACAGTGGTTCGCAACTAATGAAAAACTGTTTTTT
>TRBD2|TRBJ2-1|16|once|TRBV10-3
CAIRGAGGSSYNEQFF
TGTGCCATCAGAGGAGCGGGAGGAAGCTCCTACAATGAGCAGTTCTTC
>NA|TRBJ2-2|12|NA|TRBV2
CASSRHSGELFF
TGTGCCAGCAGTCGACATTCCGGGGAGCTGTTTTTT
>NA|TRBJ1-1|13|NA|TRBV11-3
CASSATVNTEAFF
TGTGCCAGCAGCGCGACAGTGAACACTGAAGCTTTCTTT
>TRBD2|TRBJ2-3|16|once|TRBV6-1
CASSEGLAGGTDTQYF
TGTGCCAGCAGTGAAGGGCTAGCGGGGGGCACAGATACGCAGTATTTT
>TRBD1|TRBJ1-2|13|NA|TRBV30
CAWSRRGDNGYTF
TGTGCCTGGAGTCGCAGGGGGGATAATGGCTACACCTTC
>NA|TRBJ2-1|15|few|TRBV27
CARPSERGAWDEQFF
TGTGCCAGGCCTAGTGAACGGGGGGCTTGGGATGAGCAGTTCTTC
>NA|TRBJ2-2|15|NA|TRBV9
CASSVALSNTGELFF
TGTGCCAGCAGCGTAGCTCTGTCGAACACCGGGGAGCTGTTTTTT
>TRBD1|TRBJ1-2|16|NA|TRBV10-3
CAIIGARGDHGYGYTF
TGTGCCATCATAGGCGCCAGGGGGGATCATGGCTATGGCTACACCTTC
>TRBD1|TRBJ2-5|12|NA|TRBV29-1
CSVQQGEEAQYF
TGCAGCGTCCAACAGGGGGAAGAGGCCCAGTACTTC
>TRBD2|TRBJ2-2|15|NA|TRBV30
CAFNAGGTNTGELFF
TGTGCCTTCAATGCGGGGGGGACAAACACCGGGGAGCTGTTTTTT
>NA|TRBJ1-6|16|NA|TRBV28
CASSLKLWQGNSPLHF
TGTGCCAGCAGTTTAAAGTTATGGCAGGGTAATTCACCCCTCCACTTT
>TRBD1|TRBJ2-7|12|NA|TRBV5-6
CASSLTGGEQYF
TGTGCCAGCAGCTTGACAGGGGGAGAGCAGTACTTC
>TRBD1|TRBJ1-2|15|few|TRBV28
CASSPGDRETYGYTF
TGTGCCAGCAGCCCCGGGGACAGAGAGACCTATGGCTACACCTTC
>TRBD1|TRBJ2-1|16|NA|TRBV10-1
CASSETGTGNFNEQFF
TGCGCCAGCAGTGAGACCGGGACAGGGAATTTCAATGAGCAGTTCTTC
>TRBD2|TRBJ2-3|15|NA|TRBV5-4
CASSFPGLAGDTQYF
TGTGCCAGCAGCTTCCCGGGACTAGCGGGAGATACGCAGTATTTT
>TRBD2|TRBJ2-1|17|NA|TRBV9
CASSGGLAGGTYNEQFF
TGTGCCAGCAGCGGAGGACTAGCGGGGGGTACCTACAATGAGCAGTTCTTC
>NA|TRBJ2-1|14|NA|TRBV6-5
CASSYSPLQNEQFF
TGTGCCAGCAGTTACTCCCCACTCCAAAATGAGCAGTTCTTC
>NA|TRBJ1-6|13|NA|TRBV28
CASSWVDYSPLHF
TGTGCCAGCAGTTGGGTCGACTACTCACCCCTCCACTTT
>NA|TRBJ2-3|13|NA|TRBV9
CASSADRTDTQYF
TGTGCCAGCAGCGCGGACAGAACAGATACGCAGTATTTT
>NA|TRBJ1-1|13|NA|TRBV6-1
CASTSQEFTEAFF
TGTGCCAGCACCTCACAGGAGTTCACTGAAGCTTTCTTT
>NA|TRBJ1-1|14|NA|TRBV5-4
CASSLVTVDTEAFF
TGTGCCAGCAGCTTGGTTACGGTCGACACTGAAGCTTTCTTT
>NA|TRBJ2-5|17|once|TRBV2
CASARAGTSRTRETQYF
TGTGCCAGCGCTCGCGCCGGTACTAGCCGAACGAGAGAGACCCAGTACTTC
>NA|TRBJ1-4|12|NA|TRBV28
CASSSYNEKLFF
TGTGCCAGCAGTTCATACAACGAAAAACTGTTTTTT
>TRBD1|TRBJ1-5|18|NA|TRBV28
CASSPVFYGQAGGQPQHF
TGTGCCAGCAGTCCAGTATTCTATGGACAGGCGGGGGGTCAGCCCCAGCATTTT
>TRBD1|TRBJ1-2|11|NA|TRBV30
CAWDRGGGYTF
TGTGCCTGGGACAGGGGTGGGGGCTACACCTTC
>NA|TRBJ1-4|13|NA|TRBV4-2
CASSQEAGSILFF
TGTGCCAGCAGCCAAGAGGCAGGATCCATCCTGTTTTTT
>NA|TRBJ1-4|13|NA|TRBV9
CASASGFDEKLFF
TGTGCCAGCGCATCAGGGTTTGATGAAAAACTGTTTTTT
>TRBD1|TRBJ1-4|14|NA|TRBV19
CASTNRDRNEKLFF
TGTGCCAGTACAAACCGGGACAGGAATGAAAAACTGTTTTTT
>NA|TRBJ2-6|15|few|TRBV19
CASSPRLRQANVLTF
TGTGCCAGTAGTCCGAGACTCCGCCAAGCCAACGTCCTGACTTTC
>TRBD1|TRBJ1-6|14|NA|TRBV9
CASSAGTGGSPLHF
TGTGCCAGCAGCGCCGGGACAGGGGGATCACCCCTCCACTTT
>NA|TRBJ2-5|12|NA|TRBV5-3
CASLAEQETQYF
TGTGCCAGCTTAGCGGAACAAGAGACCCAGTACTTC
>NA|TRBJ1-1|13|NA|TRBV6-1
CASSDQMNTEAFF
TGTGCCAGCAGTGATCAGATGAACACTGAAGCTTTCTTT
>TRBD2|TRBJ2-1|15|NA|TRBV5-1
CASSLGGRIAGEQFF
TGCGCCAGCAGCTTAGGCGGGAGGATTGCGGGTGAGCAGTTCTTC
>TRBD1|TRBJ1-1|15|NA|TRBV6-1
CASRKGAGSDTEAFF
TGTGCCAGCAGGAAGGGGGCAGGGTCGGACACTGAAGCTTTCTTT
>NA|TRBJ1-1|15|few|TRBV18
CASSQQRESSTEAFF
TGTGCCAGCTCGCAGCAGAGGGAGTCTAGTACTGAAGCTTTCTTT
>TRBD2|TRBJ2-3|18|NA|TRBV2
CASSDSSLLAGGWDTQYF
TGTGCCAGCAGTGACTCCTCCCTTCTAGCGGGGGGGTGGGATACGCAGTATTTT
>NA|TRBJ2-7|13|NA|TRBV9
CASSAGVVNEQYF
TGTGCCAGCAGCGCGGGGGTGGTGAACGAGCAGTACTTC
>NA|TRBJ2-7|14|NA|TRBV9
CASSVGQSSYEQYF
TGTGCCAGCAGCGTAGGGCAGTCCTCCTACGAGCAGTACTTC
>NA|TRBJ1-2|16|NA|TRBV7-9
CASSLAMGLADYGYTF
TGTGCCAGCAGCTTAGCGATGGGACTAGCGGACTATGGCTACACCTTC
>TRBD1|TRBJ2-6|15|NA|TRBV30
CASGQASSGANVLTF
TGTGCCAGCGGACAGGCCAGCTCTGGGGCCAACGTCCTGACTTTC
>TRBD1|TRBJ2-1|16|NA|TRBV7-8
CASSSIRDSVYNEQFF
TGTGCCAGCAGCTCAATCAGGGACAGCGTCTACAATGAGCAGTTCTTC
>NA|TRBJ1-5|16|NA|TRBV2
CASRSPGLRSGQPQHF
TGTGCCAGCAGATCTCCGGGCCTCCGGAGCGGTCAGCCCCAGCATTTT
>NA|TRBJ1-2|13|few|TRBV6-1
CASSEQGWYGYTF
TGTGCCAGCAGTGAACAGGGGTGGTATGGCTACACCTTC
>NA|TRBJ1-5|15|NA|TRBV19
CASSMVPGSNQPQHF
TGTGCCAGTAGTATGGTCCCGGGTAGCAATCAGCCCCAGCATTTT
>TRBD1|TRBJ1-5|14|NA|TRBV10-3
CAISADRHEQPQHF
TGTGCCATCAGTGCGGACAGGCACGAACAGCCCCAGCATTTT
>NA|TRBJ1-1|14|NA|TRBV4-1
CASSQEAGPTEAFF
TGCGCCAGCAGCCAAGAAGCGGGGCCCACTGAAGCTTTCTTT
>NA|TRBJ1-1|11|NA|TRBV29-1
CSVGGDTEAFF
TGCAGCGTGGGAGGGGACACTGAAGCTTTCTTT
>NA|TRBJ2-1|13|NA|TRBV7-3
CASSLTKANEQFF
TGTGCCAGCAGCCTGACAAAGGCGAATGAGCAGTTCTTC
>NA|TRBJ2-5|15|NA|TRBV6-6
CASRTVEGAGETQYF
TGTGCCAGCAGGACGGTCGAGGGGGCGGGGGAGACCCAGTACTTC
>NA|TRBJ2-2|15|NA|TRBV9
CASSVAQGWTGELFF
TGTGCCAGCAGCGTAGCTCAGGGGTGGACCGGGGAGCTGTTTTTT
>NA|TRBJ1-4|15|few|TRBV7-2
CASSQQGGTNEKLFF
TGTGCCAGCAGCCAGCAGGGAGGAACTAATGAAAAACTGTTTTTT
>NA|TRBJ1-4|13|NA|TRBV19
CASNRATNEKLFF
TGTGCCAGTAACAGAGCAACTAATGAAAAACTGTTTTTT
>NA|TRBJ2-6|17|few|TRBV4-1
CASSQEWRSSGANVLTF
TGCGCCAGCAGCCAAGAGTGGAGGAGCTCTGGGGCCAACGTCCTGACTTTC
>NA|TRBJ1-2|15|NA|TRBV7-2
CASSLVGGRGDGYTF
TGTGCCAGCAGCTTAGTGGGCGGCAGGGGTGATGGCTACACCTTC
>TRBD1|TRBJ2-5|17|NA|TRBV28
CASSLSEPGQLKETQYF
TGTGCCAGCAGTTTATCCGAACCGGGACAGCTTAAAGAGACCCAGTACTTC
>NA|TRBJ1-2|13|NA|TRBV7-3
CASSLGAEYGYTF
TGTGCCAGCAGCTTAGGAGCCGAGTATGGCTACACCTTC